A single sample is the source of the 10 T cell receptor beta chains below, sequenced in a study of Graves' ophthalmopathy and Graves' hyperthyroidism. RNA transcripts provided the template for amplifying TCR beta CDR3 regions. The library came from an HTBI-primed first-round RT-PCR and a second-round multiplex PCR. TCRdb re-called the multiplex PCR reads through MiXCR, storing one row per CDR3 protein. The profile shows about half a million distinct CDR3 sequences, over 13% of them singletons. Material: blood. These receptors all come from a woman in her twenties or thirties with Graves' ophthalmopathy.

This clonotype was counted many times. The chain recombines TRBV28 with TRBJ2-7; D possibly matches TRBD1 or TRBD2 (5 bases each). The V end was cut by 6 bases, the J end by 1 base, with 13 bases between. This CDR3 comprises 14 residues. Germline V CDR1 and CDR2: MDHEN, SYDVKM. CDR3 region: CASSPRDLSYEQYF. The CDR3 bases are TGTGCCAGCAGCCCCCGGGACCTTTCCTACGAGCAGTACTTC.

This clonotype came up a few times. This chain uses TRBV28 with TRBJ2-2; 12 nucleotides line up with TRBD1. The V and J ends lost 5 bases and 5 bases, in that order; junction bases with no gene match: 9. The length of the CDR3 is 17 residues. Germline lookup yields CDR1 MDHEN and CDR2 SYDVKM. The CDR3: CASSPAGQGAGTGELFF. As DNA, the CDR3 is TGTGCCAGCAGTCCCGCGGGACAGGGGGCGGGAACCGGGGAGCTGTTTTTT.

This clonotype was recorded at least ten times. The CDR3 sequence is CAISEPGRVETQYF. The DNA for the CDR3 is TGTGCCATCAGTGAGCCGGGCCGGGTCGAGACCCAGTACTTC. The V and J genes are TRBV10-3 and TRBJ2-5; D not certain. CDR3 length: 14 amino acids. Trimming pared 2 bases from V and 5 bases from J, leaving 12 bases between. Germline CDR1 is ENHRY and CDR2 is SYGVKD.

Comment on this clonotype: A clone one base away is much larger, so this may be a read error. The CDR3 DNA reads TGTGCCTGGGCCCCTTCTAATTTAGGGGACACCACATATTTT. Its protein product is CAWAPSNLGDTTYF. The genes are TRBV30 and TRBJ1-3; D may be TRBD1 (6 bases). This CDR3 has 14 residues. Germline loops: CDR1 GTSNPN, CDR2 SVGIG (reference sequence).

The sample holds many counts of this clonotype. The CDR3 is CSVVTGPETQYF. The CDR3, as DNA: TGCAGCGTTGTGACAGGACCGGAGACCCAGTACTTC. This chain uses TRBV29-1 with TRBJ2-5, with D maybe TRBD1 (6 bases). This CDR3 has 12 amino acids. Germline V CDR1 and CDR2: SQVTM, ANQGSEA. Deletions cut 4 bases from V and 5 bases from J, with 11 bases between.

This chain links TRBV5-1 with TRBJ2-2; 14 bases agree with TRBD2. The ends lost 0 bases at V and 2 bases at J; junction bases unmatched: 3. This CDR3 contains 18 residues. Germline-derived CDR1 and CDR2 are SGHRS and YFSETQ. The CDR3 region is CASSLGTSGGPNTGELFF. The CDR3 DNA reads as TGCGCCAGCAGCTTGGGGACTAGCGGGGGGCCTAACACCGGGGAGCTGTTTTTT.

This clonotype came up many times. The V call is TRBV27, the J call TRBJ1-2, with no clear D. Per the germline V gene, CDR1 is MNHEY and CDR2 is SMNVEV (reference sequence). This CDR3 region has 16 residues. Trimming stripped 7 bases from V and 0 bases from J, with 18 bases between. The CDR3 is CASIPVGGLTNYGYTF. DNA for the CDR3: TGTGCCAGCATCCCGGTGGGAGGGTTAACTAACTATGGCTACACCTTC.

V and J are TRBV11-3 and TRBJ2-5; the match to TRBD2 covers 8 bases. Germline V gene lookup returns CDR1 SGHNT and CDR2 YENEEA. V trimming: 6 bases; J trimming: 1 base; junction bases outside the gene matches: 10. This CDR3 is built from 16 residues. The CDR3 here is CASSPFERGFQETQYF. The CDR3 DNA reads TGTGCCAGCAGTCCGTTCGAGCGGGGGTTCCAAGAGACCCAGTACTTC.

This clonotype was observed a few times. The chain uses TRBV28 and TRBJ1-5; D call uncertain. The CDR3 is made up of 15 amino acids. V was clipped by 2 bases and J by 5 bases, with 13 bases between them. Germline assignment: CDR1 MDHEN and CDR2 SYDVKM. The CDR3 DNA follows: TGTGCCAGCAGTTTACGCTCGGTTGGGGATCAGCCCCAGCATTTT. This gives the protein CASSLRSVGDQPQHF.

This chain's CDR3 is CASTSAPGEAGELFF. CDR3 coding DNA: TGTGCCAGCACCTCAGCCCCAGGGGAAGCCGGGGAGCTGTTTTTT. This rearrangement joins TRBV12-3 or TRBV12-4 to TRBJ2-2, with D tentatively TRBD1 (6 bases). V was cut by 7 bases and J by 6 bases, with 18 bases left in between. The CDR3 runs to 15 residues.